The T cell receptor beta chain under discussion was sequenced for a study of T-cell reconstitution after alpha-beta-depleted transplantation in children. Study outcomes and limitations: At one year after transplant, newly produced T cells mostly accounted for T-cell counts and diversity. Diversity of TCRbeta at day 60 was high in some patients, arising from surviving recipient T cells and thymic progenitors. The origin of alpha-beta T cells about two months after transplant was reportedly several hundred expanded graft clones.

Between the trimmed V and J ends, which lost 4 bases and 0 bases, there was a span of 13 bases. The germline gives CDR1 SGHRS, CDR2 YFSETQ. This CDR3 contains 16 residues. In the case of this clonotype: The antigen is unknown.

Library preparation (for TCRbeta) was performed with unique molecular identifiers. TCRdb reprocessed the PCR reads via MiXCR and lists one record per CDR3 protein. Of over 200,000 distinct CDR3 sequences in the sample, roughly a tenth were seen once. The TCR comes from a child under two years old with acute myeloid leukemia, due to receive a stem cell transplant. This specimen was PBMCs, taken before TCRalphabeta/CD19-depleted stem cell transplant. V and J are TRBV5-1 and TRBJ2-2; D possibly corresponds to TRBD1 (5 bases). CDR3 amino acids: CASSPPDTTNTGELFF. CDR3 bases: TGCGCCAGCAGCCCCCCGGACACCACGAACACCGGGGAGCTGTTTTTT.